The T cell receptor (beta chain) under discussion was sequenced for a study of blood T cell repertoires in COVID-19. Study processing details: Amplification of reference gene primers was used by the study to estimate nucleated cell counts. The method was immunoSEQ multiplex PCR; TCRdb's version includes in-frame clones alone and lacks a portion of them. Clone size and the V and J calls come from that table; the DNA yielded D and trimming. The repertoire holds about 15,000 clones, with around 89% as singletons. In germline, CDR1 is SEHNR, CDR2 FQNEAQ (reference sequence). The trim removed 6 bases at V and 4 bases at J, leaving 6 bases unmatched. CDR3 length: 15 residues.

This receptor was taken from a human donor in a cohort sampled during active COVID-19. The chain has TRBV7-9 and TRBJ1-3; 10 bases match TRBD1. Sample: peripheral blood. The CDR3 loop is CASSGTGALGNTIYF. The CDR3 coding sequence is TGTGCCAGCAGTGGGACAGGGGCGCTAGGAAACACCATATATTTT.